The present TCR beta chain was sequenced within a study of T-cell memory formation after mild COVID-19. There are a few counts of this clonotype. Its specificity is unknown. TCRdb ran MiXCR on the 5' RACE reads and lists one entry per CDR3 protein. The sample contains about 150,000 distinct CDR3 sequences, roughly a quarter of which appear only once. Overall study findings and caveats: Some responding clones appeared in pre-infection memory, suggesting cross-reactive memory joined.

Per germline, CDR1 SGHRS and CDR2 YFSETQ. V was pared by 4 bases and J by 5 bases, with 8 bases of the junction left unmatched. This CDR3 has 16 residues. This sequence originates from an adult woman who had mild COVID-19 (a few samples of this study predate the infection). Cell type and time point are not known. The sample was PBMCs or a T cell subset sorted from them (not recorded which). The J gene is TRBJ2-3, the V gene TRBV5-1, with 12 nucleotides matching TRBD2. In DNA, the CDR3 is TGCGCCAGCAGCAAGGGGACTAGCGGGCTTGGAGATACGCAGTATTTT. Residues: CASSKGTSGLGDTQYF.